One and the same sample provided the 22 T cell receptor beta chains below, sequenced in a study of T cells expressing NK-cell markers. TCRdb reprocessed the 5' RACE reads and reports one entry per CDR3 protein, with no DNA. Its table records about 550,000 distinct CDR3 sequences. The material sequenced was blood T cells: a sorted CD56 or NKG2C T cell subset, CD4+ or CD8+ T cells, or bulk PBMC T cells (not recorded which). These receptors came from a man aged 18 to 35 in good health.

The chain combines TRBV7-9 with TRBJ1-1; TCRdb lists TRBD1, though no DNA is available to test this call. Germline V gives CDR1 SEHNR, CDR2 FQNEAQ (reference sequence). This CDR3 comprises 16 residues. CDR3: CASSPLTGGDTVEAFF.

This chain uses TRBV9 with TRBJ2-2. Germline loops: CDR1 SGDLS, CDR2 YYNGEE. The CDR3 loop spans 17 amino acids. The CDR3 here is CASSVYFAETNTGELFF. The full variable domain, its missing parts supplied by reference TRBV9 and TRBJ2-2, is DSGVTQTPKHLITATGQRVTLRCSPRSGDLSVYWYQQSLDQGLQFLIQYYNGEERAKGNILERFSAQQFPDLHSELNLSSLELGDSALYFCASSVYFAETNTGELFFGEGSRLTVL.

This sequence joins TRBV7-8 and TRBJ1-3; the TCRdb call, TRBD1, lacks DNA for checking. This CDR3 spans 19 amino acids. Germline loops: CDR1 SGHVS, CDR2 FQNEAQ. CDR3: CASSPTRDTYSSSGNTIYF.

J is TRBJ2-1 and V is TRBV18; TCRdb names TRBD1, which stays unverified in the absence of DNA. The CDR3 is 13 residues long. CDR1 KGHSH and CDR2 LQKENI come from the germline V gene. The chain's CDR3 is CASSQNRGPSQFF.

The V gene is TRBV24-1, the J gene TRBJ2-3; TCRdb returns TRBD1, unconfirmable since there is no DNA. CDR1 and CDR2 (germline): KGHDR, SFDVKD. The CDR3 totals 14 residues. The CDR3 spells CATRGTGGRDTQYF.

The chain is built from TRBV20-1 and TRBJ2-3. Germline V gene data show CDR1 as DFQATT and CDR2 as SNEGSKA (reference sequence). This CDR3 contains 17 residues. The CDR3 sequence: CSARDRITSGYTDTQYF.

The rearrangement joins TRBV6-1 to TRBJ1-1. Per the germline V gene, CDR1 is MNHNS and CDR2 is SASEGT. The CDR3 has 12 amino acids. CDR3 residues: CASSEVERTAFF.

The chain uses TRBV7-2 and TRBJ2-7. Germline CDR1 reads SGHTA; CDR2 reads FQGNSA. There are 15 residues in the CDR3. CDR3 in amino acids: CASSRTWQSTYEQYF. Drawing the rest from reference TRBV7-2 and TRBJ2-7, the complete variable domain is GAGVSQSPSNKVTEKGKDVELRCDPISGHTALYWYRQSLGQGLEFLIYFQGNSAPDKSGLPSDRFSAERTGGSVSTLTIQRTQQEDSAVYLCASSRTWQSTYEQYFGPGTRLTVT.

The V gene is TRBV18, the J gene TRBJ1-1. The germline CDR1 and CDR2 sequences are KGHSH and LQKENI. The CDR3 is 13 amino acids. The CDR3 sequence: CASSPARDTEAFF.

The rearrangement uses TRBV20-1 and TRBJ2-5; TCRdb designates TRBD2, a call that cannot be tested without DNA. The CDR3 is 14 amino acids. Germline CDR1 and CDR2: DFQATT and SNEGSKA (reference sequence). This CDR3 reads CSASWGGSAETQYF.

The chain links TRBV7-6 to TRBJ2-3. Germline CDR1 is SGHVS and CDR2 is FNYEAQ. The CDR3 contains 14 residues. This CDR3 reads CASSVAPSTDTQYF.

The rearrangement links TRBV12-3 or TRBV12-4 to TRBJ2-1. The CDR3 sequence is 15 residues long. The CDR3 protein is CASSPHASSYNEQFF.

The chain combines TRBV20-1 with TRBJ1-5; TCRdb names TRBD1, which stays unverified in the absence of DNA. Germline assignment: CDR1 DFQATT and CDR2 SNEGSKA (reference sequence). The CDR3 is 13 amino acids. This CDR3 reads CSAYTGGIQPQHF.

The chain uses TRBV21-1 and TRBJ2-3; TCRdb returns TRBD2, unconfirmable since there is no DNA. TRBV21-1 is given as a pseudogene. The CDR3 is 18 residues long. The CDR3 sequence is CASSKARLAGGPTDTQYF.

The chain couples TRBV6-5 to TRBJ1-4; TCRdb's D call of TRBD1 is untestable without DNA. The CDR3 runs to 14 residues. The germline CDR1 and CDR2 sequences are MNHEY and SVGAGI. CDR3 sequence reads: CASSYSRARDSLFF.

The CDR3: CASSEYRLAGVNEQFF. The chain has TRBV25-1 and TRBJ2-1; TCRdb selects TRBD2, and the lack of DNA leaves this call unchecked. There are 16 residues in the CDR3. Germline-derived CDR1 and CDR2 are MGHDK and SYGVNS. Together with reference TRBV25-1 and TRBJ2-1, the CDR3 gives the full variable domain: EADIYQTPRYLVIGTGKKITLECSQTMGHDKMYWYQQDPGMELHLIHYSYGVNSTEKGDLSSESTVSRIRTEHFPLTLESARPSHTSQYLCASSEYRLAGVNEQFFGPGTRLTVL.

CDR3: CASSQTSRPSSYNEQFF. V gene TRBV18 combines with J gene TRBJ2-1; absent DNA, TCRdb's TRBD2 call cannot be checked. The CDR3 is made up of 17 amino acids. CDR1 KGHSH and CDR2 LQKENI come from the germline V gene.

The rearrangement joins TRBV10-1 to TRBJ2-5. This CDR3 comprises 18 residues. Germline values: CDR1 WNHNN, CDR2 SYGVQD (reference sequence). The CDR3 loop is CASSEGLVVGAYQETQYF.

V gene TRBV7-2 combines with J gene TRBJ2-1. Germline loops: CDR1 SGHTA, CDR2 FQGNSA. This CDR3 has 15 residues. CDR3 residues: CASSLWGASYNEQFF.

The CDR3 is CASSFSSLGNQPQHF. The genes are TRBV12-3 or TRBV12-4 and TRBJ1-5. This CDR3 is 15 amino acids long.

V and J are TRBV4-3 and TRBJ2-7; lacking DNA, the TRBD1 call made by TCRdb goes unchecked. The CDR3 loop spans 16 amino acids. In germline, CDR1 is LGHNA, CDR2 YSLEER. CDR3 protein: CASSPSSGSGVYEQYF.

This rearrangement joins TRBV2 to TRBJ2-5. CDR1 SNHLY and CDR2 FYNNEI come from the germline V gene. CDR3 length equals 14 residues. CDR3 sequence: CASSEALSTETQYF.